This entry lists 31 T cell receptor beta chains sequenced from one sample in a study of T cells after posttransplantation cyclophosphamide (dated by TCRdb to the mid-2010s). Library prep was done by the immunoSEQ multiplex PCR assay. TCRdb obtained this table from immuneACCESS and retained in-frame rearrangements with V and J assigned. These tables miss some clones; where compared with another copy, unresolved V genes account for less than half of the shortfall, and the remainder is unexplained. The sample records 10,000 to 13,000 clones, roughly nine tenths of which are singletons. The top ten clonotypes cover 27% of the sample. The treatment or condition label of this sample denotes: high-dose cyclophosphamide on days +3 and +4 as single-agent GVHD prophylaxis. PTCy patients received busulfan and fludarabine conditioning, a related or unrelated marrow graft, and cyclophosphamide on days +3 and +4.

Material: CD4+ T cells sorted from PBMCs, obtained after allogeneic stem cell transplant with posttransplant cyclophosphamide. The source is a male patient aged 25-45 years who received an allogeneic stem cell transplant from a related donor, was CMV-positive, and had acute GVHD only. Once a transplant has taken place, some T cells may be donor derived.

The chain joins TRBV29-1 to TRBJ1-1; 7 positions match TRBD1. The CDR3 is made up of 13 amino acids. J gave up 2 bases and V 8 bases, and 8 bases lay outside the gene matches. CDR1 and CDR2 (germline): SQVTM, ANQGSEA. The DNA for the CDR3 is TGCAGCTCGAGCCAGGGGGGAAACACTGAAGCTTTCTTT. Its translation is CSSSQGGNTEAFF.

This chain joins TRBV5-8 and TRBJ1-5; D possibly corresponds to TRBD1 (6 bases). The germline V gene has CDR1 SGHTS and CDR2 YDEGEE. V was clipped by 4 bases and J by 1 base, with 12 bases between them. This CDR3 region has 15 residues. The CDR3 here is CASSLGQWSNQPQHF. The CDR3 DNA is TGTGCCAGCAGCCTGGGACAATGGAGCAATCAGCCCCAGCATTTT. The whole variable domain, filled in from reference TRBV5-8 and TRBJ1-5, reads EAGVTQSPTHLIKTRGQQATLRCSPISGHTSVYWYQQALGLGLQFLLWYDEGEERNRGNFPPRFSGRQFPNYSSELNVNALELEDSALYLCASSLGQWSNQPQHFGDGTRLSIL.

The V gene is TRBV7-6, the J gene TRBJ2-5, with 9 bases lining up with TRBD1. The CDR3 contains 13 residues. Trimming cost V 5 bases and J 7 bases; bases outside gene matches: 5. Per the germline V gene, CDR1 is SGHVS and CDR2 is FNYEAQ. Here the CDR3 reads CASSPGQGTTQYF. CDR3 in DNA: TGTGCCAGCAGCCCGGGACAGGGAACGACCCAGTACTTC.

The V and J genes are TRBV2 and TRBJ2-5; 16 bases fit TRBD2. Germline V lookup: CDR1 SNHLY, CDR2 FYNNEI. V trimming: 2 bases; J trimming: 7 bases; junction bases outside the gene matches: 7. The CDR3 covers 17 residues. DNA for the CDR3: TGTGCCAGCAGTGAAATGGGACTAGCGGGGGGGAAGGTGACCCAGTACTTC. Amino acid sequence: CASSEMGLAGGKVTQYF.

This sequence joins TRBV23-1 and TRBJ2-4; 10 bases align to TRBD1. TRBV23-1 has ORF status, its function being uncertain. The CDR3 totals 15 residues. With V trimmed by 4 bases and J by 8 bases, 8 bases remained unmatched. The CDR3 nucleotides are TGCGCCAGCAGTCGACAGGGGGCTCATCAGGACATTCAGTACTTC. Translation: CASSRQGAHQDIQYF.

This clone was seen once. The CDR3 coding sequence is TGTGCCAGCAGCTTAGTTATAATGAACACTGAAGCTTTCTTT. This gives the protein CASSLVIMNTEAFF. The gene calls are TRBV11-2 and TRBJ1-1; unclear D gene. From germline, CDR1 is SGHAT and CDR2 FQNNGV. The CDR3 covers 14 residues. The V end was cut by 1 base, the J end by 0 bases, with 6 bases between.

The chain couples TRBV19 to TRBJ1-5; a weak D match, TRBD1 (5 bases). Germline assignment: CDR1 LNHDA and CDR2 SQIVND (reference sequence). The germline V and J ends were trimmed by 2 bases and 6 bases, with 14 bases remaining between them. The CDR3 extends over 15 amino acids. The CDR3: CASSISQGRRQPQHF. CDR3 DNA: TGTGCCAGTAGTATATCCCAGGGAAGACGTCAGCCCCAGCATTTT.

The chain carries TRBV5-8 and TRBJ1-2; TRBD1 matches 10 bases. Losses at the gene ends were 2 bases for V and 4 bases for J; bases not matched to a gene: 11. CDR1 and CDR2 from the germline V gene are SGHTS and YDEGEE. The CDR3 has 17 amino acids. CDR3 nucleotide sequence: TGTGCCAGCAGCTTCCACCGGGACAGGGGCACCCCCTATGGCTACACCTTC. Translation gives CASSFHRDRGTPYGYTF.

This chain joins TRBV2 and TRBJ2-3, with TRBD2 matching over 7 bases. V shed 6 bases, J shed 2 bases, and the junction held 5 bases outside the gene matches. There are 14 residues in the CDR3. The germline V gene encodes CDR1 SNHLY and CDR2 FYNNEI. The CDR3 DNA reads as TGTGCCAGCAGACCCGGACTAGTCACAGATACGCAGTATTTT. Translated, it gives CASRPGLVTDTQYF.

The V gene is TRBV19, the J gene TRBJ1-2; 9 positions match TRBD1. This CDR3 has 13 amino acids. Unmatched junction bases numbered 6, after V lost 10 bases and J lost 3 bases. Germline V CDR1 and CDR2: LNHDA, SQIVND (reference sequence). The DNA of the CDR3 is TGTGCCACTACAGGGGGCAGTGACTATGGCTACACCTTC. The encoded protein is CATTGGSDYGYTF.

The chain carries TRBV7-2 and TRBJ2-3, with TRBD2 matching 9 bases. Per germline, CDR1 SGHTA and CDR2 FQGNSA. Germline trimming cut 1 base from V and 3 bases from J; bases unmatched to any gene: 5. The CDR3 contains 16 residues. Here the CDR3 DNA reads TGTGCCAGCAGCTTAGTTGCGGGGGGGCTAACAGATACGCAGTATTTT. This encodes CASSLVAGGLTDTQYF.

The genes are TRBV27 and TRBJ1-1; no clear D. V was cut by 7 bases and J by 0 bases, with 15 bases left in between. Germline V lookup: CDR1 MNHEY, CDR2 SMNVEV (reference sequence). This CDR3 has 15 amino acids. CDR3 nucleotides: TGTGCCAGCAACATAAGGTGGCAGGTGAACACTGAAGCTTTCTTT. Translated, it gives CASNIRWQVNTEAFF.

The J gene is TRBJ2-3, the V gene TRBV7-9; the D gene is possibly TRBD2 (6 bases). This CDR3 spans 12 amino acids. The ends were cut back, 6 bases at V and 5 bases at J, with 9 bases in the middle. CDR1 and CDR2 (germline): SEHNR, FQNEAQ (reference sequence). This chain's CDR3 is CASRSEGDTQYF. For the CDR3, the DNA is TGTGCCAGCAGGTCGGAGGGAGATACGCAGTATTTT.

The chain has TRBV19 and TRBJ2-6, with D possibly being TRBD1 (5 bases). Germline CDR1 LNHDA, CDR2 SQIVND (reference sequence). The CDR3 covers 16 residues. V lost 8 bases to trimming and J lost 0 bases, with 14 bases between them. CDR3 in DNA: TGTGCCAGTCACGGCAGGGCCTACTCTGGGGCCAACGTCCTGACTTTC. Amino acids: CASHGRAYSGANVLTF.

Only one count was recorded for this clone. The J gene is TRBJ2-5, the V gene TRBV5-1; D is ambiguous. Trimming removed 0 bases from V and 7 bases from J, with 10 bases in between. Per the germline V gene, CDR1 is SGHRS and CDR2 is YFSETQ. This CDR3 has 13 residues. In nucleotides, the CDR3 is TGCGCCAGCAGCTTGGTGCCCACGGGGACCCAGTACTTC. Its translation: CASSLVPTGTQYF.

This clone came up once. The chain combines TRBV19 with TRBJ1-6; the D is unclear. The germline V and J ends were trimmed by 7 bases and 8 bases, with 15 bases remaining between them. The germline V gene encodes CDR1 LNHDA and CDR2 SQIVND (reference sequence). The CDR3 is 14 residues long. The CDR3 loop is CASNQRETHSPLHF. CDR3 nucleotide sequence: TGTGCCAGTAATCAGAGGGAAACTCATTCACCCCTCCACTTT. The full variable domain, rest sourced from reference TRBV19 and TRBJ1-6, is DGGITQSPKYLFRKEGQNVTLSCEQNLNHDAMYWYRQDPGQGLRLIYYSQIVNDFQKGDIAEGYSVSREKKESFPLTVTSAQKNPTAFYLCASNQRETHSPLHFGNGTRLTVT.

The V call is TRBV5-4, the J call TRBJ2-2; 7 bases map to TRBD1. This CDR3 has 14 amino acids. V trimming: 4 bases; J trimming: 8 bases; junction bases outside the gene matches: 8. Per the germline V gene, CDR1 is SGHNT and CDR2 is YYREEE (reference sequence). The chain's CDR3 is CASSVATGAGELFF. CDR3 nucleotides: TGTGCCAGCAGCGTCGCAACAGGGGCTGGGGAGCTGTTTTTT. The full variable domain, rest sourced from reference TRBV5-4 and TRBJ2-2, is ETGVTQSPTHLIKTRGQQVTLRCSSQSGHNTVSWYQQALGQGPQFIFQYYREEENGRGNFPPRFSGLQFPNYSSELNVNALELDDSALYLCASSVATGAGELFFGEGSRLTVL.

V gene TRBV19 combines with J gene TRBJ1-6, with a weak D call TRBD1 (5 bases). The germline V gene encodes CDR1 LNHDA and CDR2 SQIVND (reference sequence). V lost 6 bases and J 7 bases, leaving 10 bases between the germline ends. The CDR3 loop spans 13 amino acids. The CDR3 spells CASSPQENSPLHF. CDR3 bases: TGTGCCAGTAGCCCACAGGAGAATTCACCCCTCCACTTT.

In its sample, this clone was seen once. The chain joins TRBV5-1 to TRBJ1-1, with TRBD1 as a possible D gene (6 bases). Germline CDR1 and CDR2: SGHRS and YFSETQ. This CDR3 spans 13 amino acids. V shed 0 bases and J shed 7 bases, with 10 bases lying between them. DNA for the CDR3: TGCGCCAGCAGCTTGGGGGGGCGAAGTGAAGCTTTCTTT. It codes for CASSLGGRSEAFF. Full variable domain (rest looked up from reference TRBV5-1 and TRBJ1-1): KAGVTQTPRYLIKTRGQQVTLSCSPISGHRSVSWYQQTPGQGLQFLFEYFSETQRNKGNFPGRFSGRQFSNSRSEMNVSTLELGDSALYLCASSLGGRSEAFFGQGTRLTVV.

This clone showed up just once. The chain links TRBV9 to TRBJ2-3; D not resolved. This CDR3 is built from 13 residues. Germline CDR1 is SGDLS and CDR2 is YYNGEE. The V end lost 0 bases, the J end lost 1 base, and 3 bases lay between the germline ends. The CDR3 DNA sequence: TGTGCCAGCAGCGTAGTAGGCACAGATACGCAGTATTTT. Translation: CASSVVGTDTQYF.

This chain joins TRBV6-6 and TRBJ1-3; D not certain. Germline lookup yields CDR1 MNHNY and CDR2 SVGAGI (reference sequence). Trimming removed 6 bases from V and 4 bases from J, with 16 bases in between. The CDR3 is made up of 15 amino acids. CDR3 loop: CASSPTESGGNTIYF. CDR3 coding DNA: TGTGCCAGCAGCCCGACTGAATCCGGGGGAAACACCATATATTTT.

This clone was counted a single time. This chain uses TRBV4-3 with TRBJ2-3, with 10 bases lining up with TRBD2. After removal of 4 bases from V and 2 bases from J, the junction contained 3 bases not matched to a gene. CDR1 is LGHNA, CDR2 YSLEER, per germline. This CDR3 is 15 amino acids long. The CDR3 is CASSLGLADTDTQYF. CDR3 nucleotide sequence: TGCGCCAGCAGCCTTGGACTAGCGGACACAGATACGCAGTATTTT.

The chain has TRBV7-2 and TRBJ1-6; the D gene is possibly TRBD1 (6 bases). The CDR3 extends over 15 amino acids. Per germline, CDR1 SGHTA and CDR2 FQGNSA. The V end lost 5 bases, the J end lost 9 bases, and 17 bases lay between the germline ends. Here the CDR3 DNA reads TGTGCCAGCAGCCTAGAGGGGGTCGGGGTTTCACCCCTCCACTTT. Protein sequence: CASSLEGVGVSPLHF.

This chain connects TRBV2 to TRBJ2-2; no reliable D call. V lost 6 bases to trimming and J lost 4 bases, with 9 bases between them. Germline CDR1 SNHLY, CDR2 FYNNEI. The CDR3 runs 13 residues. In DNA, the CDR3 is TGTGCCAGCAGGAACACACCCACCGGGGAGCTGTTTTTT. It encodes CASRNTPTGELFF. Variable domain in full (rest from reference TRBV2 and TRBJ2-2): EPEVTQTPSHQVTQMGQEVILRCVPISNHLYFYWYRQILGQKVEFLVSFYNNEISEKSEIFDDQFSVERPDGSNFTLKIRSTKLEDSAMYFCASRNTPTGELFFGEGSRLTVL.

This chain joins TRBV5-4 and TRBJ2-3, with 7 bases that match TRBD2. V trimming: 5 bases; J trimming: 2 bases; junction bases outside the gene matches: 8. Germline V gene data show CDR1 as SGHNT and CDR2 as YYREEE (reference sequence). The CDR3 is 15 amino acids. The CDR3 region is CASSLKRGITDTQYF. The CDR3 DNA is TGTGCCAGCAGTTTAAAGCGGGGAATCACAGATACGCAGTATTTT.

This chain joins TRBV30 and TRBJ2-7; 8 bases match TRBD2. The CDR3 covers 14 residues. V trimming: 3 bases; J trimming: 6 bases; junction bases outside the gene matches: 10. Germline CDR1 GTSNPN, CDR2 SVGIG (reference sequence). In nucleotides, the CDR3 is TGTGCCTGGAGCCCCGGCGGGGGGAGCGGCGAGCAGTACTTC. It is translated as CAWSPGGGSGEQYF.

V usage is TRBV5-5 and J usage is TRBJ2-7; maybe TRBD1 (6 bases). Trimming shortened V by 4 bases and J by 3 bases, and 17 bases separated the two germline ends. Germline V gene lookup returns CDR1 SGHKS and CDR2 YYEKEE (reference sequence). The length of the CDR3 is 15 residues. In nucleotides, the CDR3 is TGTGCCAGCAGCGTGACAGGCGGGTCGTTCTACGAGCAGTACTTC. Protein: CASSVTGGSFYEQYF.

This chain uses TRBV10-3 with TRBJ1-6; no clear D gene. The CDR3 totals 17 residues. V was cut by 0 bases and J by 9 bases, with 18 bases left in between. Looked up from germline, CDR1 is ENHRY and CDR2 is SYGVKD. The CDR3 DNA sequence: TGTGCCATCAGTGAGTCGAGAGGCAGCGTTTTCCGTTCACCCCTCCACTTT. Its translation: CAISESRGSVFRSPLHF.

This chain connects TRBV5-4 to TRBJ2-7; a possible D gene is TRBD1 (5 bases). CDR3 size: 13 residues. Germline V gene lookup returns CDR1 SGHNT and CDR2 YYREEE (reference sequence). The V gene lost 0 bases and the J gene lost 6 bases, with 10 bases spanning the gap. The CDR3 nucleotides are TGTGCCAGCAGCTTGGACAGGTCCCTCGAGCAGTACTTC. This sequence encodes CASSLDRSLEQYF.

The rearrangement links TRBV5-5 to TRBJ1-5; no clear D. Germline V gene sequence: CDR1 SGHKS, CDR2 YYEKEE (reference sequence). Trimming pared 5 bases from V and 2 bases from J, leaving 14 bases between. This CDR3 is built from 15 residues. DNA of the CDR3: TGTGCCAGCAGTTCCACATCCAACGGCAATCAGCCCCAGCATTTT. This encodes CASSSTSNGNQPQHF.

The sample holds one count of this clone. The CDR3 DNA reads TGCAGCGCTAGACAGGGGCAGGACTATGGCTACACCTTC. Encoded protein: CSARQGQDYGYTF. The rearrangement links TRBV29-1 to TRBJ1-2; 8 nucleotides agree with TRBD1. CDR3 size: 13 residues. Germline V gene sequence: CDR1 SQVTM, CDR2 ANQGSEA. Trimming took 7 bases from V and 3 from J; bases not matched to a gene: 7.